The 32 T cell receptor beta chains in this list originate from one sample, sequenced in a study of blood T cell repertoires in COVID-19. Clones were read by immunoSEQ multiplex PCR, and TCRdb kept only the in-frame ones, dropping some. The repertoire holds 300,000 to 450,000 clones, with approximately 86% as singletons. Source material: peripheral blood. Receptors originate from a human donor in a cohort sampled during active COVID-19.

The V call is TRBV5-1, the J call TRBJ1-2; 10 nucleotides match TRBD1. The junction had 4 bases not matched to a gene; V was cut back by 7 bases and J by 4 bases. The CDR3 spans 13 residues. The V gene's germline CDR1 is SGHRS and CDR2 YFSETQ. CDR3 loop: CASGWDRGYGYTF. The CDR3 DNA reads as TGCGCCAGCGGATGGGACAGGGGCTATGGCTACACCTTC.

V and J are TRBV7-2 and TRBJ2-7; D remains unclear. Germline-derived CDR1 and CDR2 are SGHTA and FQGNSA. V lost 3 bases, J lost 3 bases, and 9 bases lay in between. The CDR3 covers 13 residues. As DNA, the CDR3 is TGTGCCAGCAGCTTGGCATCCCACTACGAGCAGTACTTC. Protein: CASSLASHYEQYF.

The chain combines TRBV4-1 with TRBJ2-7, with 7 positions matching TRBD1. The CDR3 has 14 residues. V gave up 4 bases and J gave up 2 bases; unmatched junction bases: 5. CDR1 and CDR2 from the germline V gene are MGHRA and YSYEKL. The CDR3 DNA follows: TGCGCCAGCAGCCCTCTAGGGACAGCCTACGAGCAGTACTTC. Residues: CASSPLGTAYEQYF.

The rearrangement joins TRBV10-3 to TRBJ2-2; D is perhaps TRBD1 (5 bases). The CDR3 is 12 amino acids. The V gene's germline CDR1 is ENHRY and CDR2 SYGVKD. V lost 10 bases, J lost 3 bases, and 9 bases lay in between. The CDR3 DNA is TGTGCCACCAGGGCGGACACCGGGGAGCTGTTTTTT. Translating it yields CATRADTGELFF.

This sequence joins TRBV24-1 and TRBJ1-1, with no clear D. With 2 bases removed from V and 5 bases from J, the gap between germline ends came to 8 bases. The CDR3 contains 13 residues. Per germline, CDR1 KGHDR and CDR2 SFDVKD. Here the CDR3 reads CATSDYGDTEAFF. The CDR3 nucleotides are TGTGCCACCAGTGATTACGGGGATACTGAAGCTTTCTTT.

This chain uses TRBV6-5 with TRBJ1-2, with a possible D match to TRBD1 (5 bases). The CDR3 sequence is 13 residues long. The V and J ends lost 6 bases and 0 bases respectively, with 8 bases between them. Germline-derived CDR1 and CDR2 are MNHEY and SVGAGI. CDR3 DNA: TGTGCCAGCAGACACAGGACTAACTATGGCTACACCTTC. This encodes CASRHRTNYGYTF.

The J gene is TRBJ1-1, the V gene TRBV5-8, with a weak D call TRBD1 (5 bases). Deletions cut 2 bases from V and 6 bases from J, with 17 bases between. This CDR3 has 15 residues. Germline V gene data show CDR1 as SGHTS and CDR2 as YDEGEE. The CDR3 protein is CASSFGTGRISEAFF. The CDR3 nucleotides read TGTGCCAGCAGCTTTGGTACAGGTCGGATCTCTGAAGCTTTCTTT. Full variable domain (missing parts from reference TRBV5-8 and TRBJ1-1): EAGVTQSPTHLIKTRGQQATLRCSPISGHTSVYWYQQALGLGLQFLLWYDEGEERNRGNFPPRFSGRQFPNYSSELNVNALELEDSALYLCASSFGTGRISEAFFGQGTRLTVV.

The chain combines TRBV15 with TRBJ2-7; a weak D match, TRBD1 (6 bases). The V and J ends lost 0 bases and 12 bases respectively, with 21 bases between them. The CDR3 consists of 15 residues. Germline-derived CDR1 and CDR2 are LNHNV and YYDKDF (reference sequence). CDR3 protein: CATSRDRQGTTSWYF. The CDR3 DNA is TGTGCCACCAGCAGAGATCGTCAGGGGACGACCTCGTGGTACTTC.

The CDR3 DNA is TGTGCCAGCAGTGAACTAGCGGGGGGGCCGGGTGAGCAGTACTTC. It is translated as CASSELAGGPGEQYF. J is TRBJ2-7 and V is TRBV2, with 12 bases matching TRBD2. The CDR3 spans 15 residues. Germline V gene data show CDR1 as SNHLY and CDR2 as FYNNEI. V gave up 2 bases and J gave up 7 bases; unmatched junction bases: 6.

The table lists this clone with a count of one. The rearrangement joins TRBV27 to TRBJ2-7, with 11 nucleotides matching TRBD2. Trimming removed 0 bases from V and 7 bases from J; junction bases left unmatched: 5. Germline V gene lookup returns CDR1 MNHEY and CDR2 SMNVEV (reference sequence). The CDR3 contains 15 residues. Written as DNA, the CDR3 is TGTGCCAGCAGTTTATCTACTAGCGGGAGAGTGGAGCAGTACTTC. Amino acids: CASSLSTSGRVEQYF.

The chain uses TRBV15 and TRBJ2-5, with a possible D match to TRBD1 (5 bases). Germline CDR1 is LNHNV and CDR2 is YYDKDF (reference sequence). Trimming took off 0 bases at V and 5 bases at J, with 13 bases between the two ends. This CDR3 has 15 amino acids. The CDR3 sequence is CATSRDFQGTETQYF. The CDR3 nucleotides read TGTGCCACCAGCAGAGATTTTCAGGGAACGGAGACCCAGTACTTC.

The CDR3 loop is CASSTRLASGSYNEQFF. The CDR3 region has the DNA TGTGCCAGCAGCACCCGACTAGCGAGCGGCTCCTACAATGAGCAGTTCTTC. The rearrangement joins TRBV9 to TRBJ2-1, with 8 bases aligning to TRBD2. CDR1 is SGDLS and CDR2 is YYNGEE in the germline V gene. Trimming cost V 4 bases and J 0 bases; bases outside gene matches: 9. The CDR3 is 17 residues long. The whole variable domain, remainder taken from reference TRBV9 and TRBJ2-1, is DSGVTQTPKHLITATGQRVTLRCSPRSGDLSVYWYQQSLDQGLQFLIQYYNGEERAKGNILERFSAQQFPDLHSELNLSSLELGDSALYFCASSTRLASGSYNEQFFGPGTRLTVL.

This chain links TRBV5-1 with TRBJ2-5, with 11 bases matching TRBD2. The germline gives CDR1 SGHRS, CDR2 YFSETQ. Losses at the gene ends were 3 bases for V and 5 bases for J; bases not matched to a gene: 18. The length of the CDR3 is 19 residues. The CDR3 nucleotides read TGCGCCAGCAGCTGGCCCCTTGACCTACTAGCGGGAGATTTGGAGACCCAGTACTTC. It codes for CASSWPLDLLAGDLETQYF.

The chain combines TRBV2 with TRBJ2-2, with D possibly matching TRBD1 (6 bases). V lost 5 bases to trimming and J lost 1 base, with 8 bases between them. Germline CDR1 reads SNHLY; CDR2 reads FYNNEI. The CDR3 spans 14 residues. The CDR3 loop is CASSPDRNTGELFF. The CDR3 nucleotides are TGTGCCAGCAGTCCGGACAGGAACACCGGGGAGCTGTTTTTT.

V is TRBV27 and J is TRBJ2-1; 7 bases agree with TRBD2. CDR1 MNHEY and CDR2 SMNVEV come from the germline V gene (reference sequence). The CDR3 covers 12 residues. The ends lost 8 bases at V and 7 bases at J; junction bases unmatched: 5. The CDR3 spells CASGRGLNEQFF. The CDR3 DNA sequence: TGTGCCAGCGGGAGGGGTCTAAATGAGCAGTTCTTC.

A note on this clone: Other DNA sequences in the sample encode the same CDR3. The CDR3 loop is CASSPTSGSSYEQYF. For the CDR3, the DNA is TGTGCCAGCTCGCCCACTAGCGGTTCTTCCTACGAGCAGTACTTC. The chain is built from TRBV18 and TRBJ2-7, with 8 bases fitting TRBD2. J was trimmed by 1 base and V by 6 bases; bases with no gene match: 8. This CDR3 comprises 15 residues. Per the germline V gene, CDR1 is KGHSH and CDR2 is LQKENI.

This clone was seen more than once but under ten times. The V gene is TRBV18, the J gene TRBJ1-5, with 10 positions matching TRBD1. V lost 1 base and J lost 5; bases outside the gene matches: 11. This CDR3 has 18 amino acids. CDR1 KGHSH and CDR2 LQKENI come from the germline V gene. CDR3 sequence reads: CASSPLGPRQGAYQPQHF. The CDR3 DNA reads TGTGCCAGCTCACCACTGGGTCCGCGACAGGGGGCCTATCAGCCCCAGCATTTT.

The chain combines TRBV11-1 with TRBJ2-7; TRBD2 is a possible D gene (6 bases). The V gene's germline CDR1 is SGHAT and CDR2 FQDESV (reference sequence). This CDR3 has 14 residues. Trimming took 6 bases from V and 4 from J, leaving 16 bases between them. The CDR3 is CASSPAGRSYEQYF. DNA of the CDR3: TGTGCCAGCAGTCCCGCGGGACGCTCTTACGAGCAGTACTTC.

This chain links TRBV10-3 with TRBJ2-1; the match to TRBD2 covers 7 bases. V was pared by 9 bases and J by 0 bases, with 8 bases of the junction left unmatched. The CDR3 contains 15 residues. Per germline, CDR1 ENHRY and CDR2 SYGVKD. The CDR3 sequence: CAIGTGGGSYNEQFF. For the CDR3, the DNA is TGTGCCATAGGGACGGGCGGGGGCTCCTACAATGAGCAGTTCTTC.

The rearrangement links TRBV3-1 (or the pseudogene TRBV3-2) to TRBJ2-5, with D possibly TRBD2 on 5 matching bases. V was cut by 0 bases and J by 6 bases, with 17 bases left in between. There are 16 residues in the CDR3. CDR1 is LGHDT and CDR2 is YNNKEL in the germline V gene (reference sequence). CDR3 region: CASSQDSSGAHKTQYF. The DNA of the CDR3 is TGTGCCAGCAGCCAAGACTCGAGCGGAGCTCACAAGACCCAGTACTTC.

In the case of this clone: The junction and the germline gene differ at one end; a read error may be behind it. The DNA for the CDR3 is TGCCCCACCCCCCGCGGCCCGGGGGGGGCGGGGGCCAACGTCCTGACTTTC. This translates into CPTPRGPGGAGANVLTF. The chain carries TRBV15 and TRBJ2-6, with TRBD2 matching 8 bases. The CDR3 contains 17 residues. Germline V gene lookup returns CDR1 LNHNV and CDR2 YYDKDF (reference sequence).

This chain uses TRBV4-2 with TRBJ2-7; 9 bases match TRBD2. There are 17 residues in the CDR3. V shed 2 bases, J shed 0 bases, and the junction held 8 bases outside the gene matches. The V gene's germline CDR1 is LGHNA and CDR2 YNFKEQ. The CDR3 is CASSQRLAADSSYEQYF. The CDR3 DNA follows: TGTGCCAGCAGCCAACGACTAGCGGCCGATAGCTCCTACGAGCAGTACTTC.

The chain recombines TRBV6-8 with TRBJ2-3, with 13 bases identical to TRBD2. The CDR3 extends over 16 amino acids. In germline, CDR1 is MNHGY, CDR2 SAAAGT. Trimming took 6 bases from V and 8 from J; bases not matched to a gene: 11. The CDR3 protein is CASRRYPGLAGSTQYF. CDR3 DNA sequence: TGTGCCAGCAGGCGATATCCGGGACTAGCGGGGTCTACGCAGTATTTT.

The chain couples TRBV28 to TRBJ2-1; D not resolved. V was clipped by 4 bases and J by 0 bases, with 13 bases between them. CDR1 is MDHEN and CDR2 is SYDVKM in the germline V gene. The CDR3 runs to 16 residues. This CDR3 is CASSSRRSGSYNEQFF. DNA for the CDR3: TGTGCCAGCAGTTCCCGGCGGTCTGGCTCCTACAATGAGCAGTTCTTC.

The chain recombines TRBV11-2 with TRBJ2-2, with D possibly matching TRBD2 (7 bases). V was pared by 2 bases and J by 5 bases, with 12 bases between. The CDR3 is made up of 15 amino acids. Germline V gene sequence: CDR1 SGHAT, CDR2 FQNNGV. The CDR3 DNA reads as TGTGCCAGCAGCTTACGGGGGGCAGGGACCGGGGAGCTGTTTTTT. Its protein product is CASSLRGAGTGELFF.

This clone was seen a single time. The genes are TRBV10-3 and TRBJ2-2; TRBD2 agrees at 9 bases. The trim removed 10 bases at V and 1 base at J, leaving 4 bases unmatched. Germline lookup yields CDR1 ENHRY and CDR2 SYGVKD. The CDR3 is made up of 14 amino acids. CDR3 sequence reads: CATYSGRNTGELFF. The CDR3 DNA is TGTGCCACCTATAGCGGGAGGAACACCGGGGAGCTGTTTTTT.

This chain uses TRBV7-3 with TRBJ2-3; D unresolved. Germline CDR1 SGHTA, CDR2 FQGTGA. V was clipped by 3 bases and J by 6 bases, with 10 bases between them. The CDR3 is 13 residues long. The CDR3 DNA sequence: TGTGCCAGCAGCTTTGGGCTACCTGATACGCAGTATTTT. As protein: CASSFGLPDTQYF.

The rearrangement uses TRBV6-6 and TRBJ1-6; weak D call: TRBD1 (5 bases). CDR1 and CDR2 (germline): MNHNY, SVGAGI (reference sequence). The CDR3 consists of 17 residues. V lost 5 bases to trimming and J lost 6 bases, with 20 bases between them. The CDR3, as DNA: TGTGCCAGCAGTCGACAGCAGGGTTTAGAGTTTAATTCACCCCTCCACTTT. Amino acids: CASSRQQGLEFNSPLHF.

The rearrangement uses TRBV7-3 and TRBJ2-1; 9 bases line up with TRBD2. Germline V lookup: CDR1 SGHTA, CDR2 FQGTGA. V shed 2 bases and J 9 bases; nucleotides not matched to a gene: 5. CDR3 size: 14 residues. The CDR3 here is CASSLGGRGAEQFF. CDR3 DNA sequence: TGTGCCAGCAGCTTAGGCGGGAGGGGAGCTGAGCAGTTCTTC.

A remark on this clone: A read error may explain this, as a much larger clone is one base away. The chain links TRBV3-1 (or the pseudogene TRBV3-2) to TRBJ2-7; 8 positions agree with TRBD2. V lost 4 bases, J lost 0 bases, and 2 bases stayed unmatched. Germline CDR1 is LGHDT and CDR2 is YNNKEL (reference sequence). The CDR3 sequence is 14 residues long. The CDR3 loop reads CASSLAGSSYEQYF. The CDR3 DNA reads TGTGCCAGCAGCCTAGCGGGGAGCTCCTACGAGCAGTACTTC.

This clone was counted once. This chain connects TRBV12-3 or TRBV12-4 to TRBJ1-5; D gene ambiguous. Trimming cost V 5 bases and J 6 bases, with 11 bases left between them. This CDR3 is built from 13 residues. CDR3 in amino acids: CASSLREVQPQHF. Written as DNA, the CDR3 is TGTGCCAGCAGTCTTCGAGAGGTTCAGCCCCAGCATTTT.

The rearrangement joins TRBV3-1 (or the pseudogene TRBV3-2) to TRBJ2-2, with TRBD2 as a possible D gene (6 bases). Germline V CDR1 and CDR2: LGHDT, YNNKEL (reference sequence). Trimming pared 5 bases from V and 6 bases from J, leaving 10 bases between. CDR3 length: 13 amino acids. CDR3: CASSYASAGELFF. The CDR3 bases are TGTGCCAGCAGCTATGCTAGCGCCGGGGAGCTGTTTTTT.